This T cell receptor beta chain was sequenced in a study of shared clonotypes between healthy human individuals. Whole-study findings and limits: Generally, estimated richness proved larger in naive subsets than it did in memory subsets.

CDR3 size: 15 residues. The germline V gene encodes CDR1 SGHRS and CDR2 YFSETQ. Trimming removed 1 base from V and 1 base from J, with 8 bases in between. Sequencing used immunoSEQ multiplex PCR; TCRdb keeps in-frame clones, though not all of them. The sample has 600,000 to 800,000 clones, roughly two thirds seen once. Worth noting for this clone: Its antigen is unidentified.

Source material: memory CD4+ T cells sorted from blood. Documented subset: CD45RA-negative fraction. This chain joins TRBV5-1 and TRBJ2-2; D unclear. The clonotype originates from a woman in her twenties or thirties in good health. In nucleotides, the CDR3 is TGCGCCAGCAGCTTGAATACCGGGAACACCGGGGAGCTGTTTTTT. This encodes CASSLNTGNTGELFF.